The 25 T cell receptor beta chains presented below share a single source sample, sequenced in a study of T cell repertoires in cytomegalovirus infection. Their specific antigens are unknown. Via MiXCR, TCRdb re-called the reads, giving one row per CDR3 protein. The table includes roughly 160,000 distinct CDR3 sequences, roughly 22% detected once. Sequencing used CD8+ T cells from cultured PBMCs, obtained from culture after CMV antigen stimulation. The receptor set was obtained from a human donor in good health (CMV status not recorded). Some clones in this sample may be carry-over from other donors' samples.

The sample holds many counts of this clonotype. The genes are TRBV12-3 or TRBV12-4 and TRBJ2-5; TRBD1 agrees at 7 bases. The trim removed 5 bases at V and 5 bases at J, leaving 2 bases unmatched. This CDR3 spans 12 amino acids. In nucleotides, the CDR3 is TGTGCCAGCAGTCTACAGGGGGAGACCCAGTACTTC. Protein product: CASSLQGETQYF.

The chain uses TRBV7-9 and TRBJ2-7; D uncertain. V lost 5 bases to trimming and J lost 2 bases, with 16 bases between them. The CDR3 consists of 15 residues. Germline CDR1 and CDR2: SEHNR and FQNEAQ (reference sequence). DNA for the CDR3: TGTGCCAGCAGCCCCGACCACACTCGAACCTACGAGCAGTACTTC. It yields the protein CASSPDHTRTYEQYF.

The CDR3 region has the DNA TGCAGTGCTAGAGTAAGAATAGCAGCCTACGAGCAGTACTTC. Protein: CSARVRIAAYEQYF. This chain joins TRBV20-1 and TRBJ2-7; D is ambiguous. The ends were cut back, 1 base at V and 2 bases at J, with 12 bases in the middle. The CDR3 totals 14 residues. Germline CDR1 is DFQATT and CDR2 is SNEGSKA (reference sequence).

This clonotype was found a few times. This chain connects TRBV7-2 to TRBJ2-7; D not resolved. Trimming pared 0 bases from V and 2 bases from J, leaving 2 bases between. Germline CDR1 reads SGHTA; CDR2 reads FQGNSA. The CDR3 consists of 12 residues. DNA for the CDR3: TGTGCCAGCAGCTTAGCCGCCTACGAGCAGTACTTC. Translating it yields CASSLAAYEQYF.

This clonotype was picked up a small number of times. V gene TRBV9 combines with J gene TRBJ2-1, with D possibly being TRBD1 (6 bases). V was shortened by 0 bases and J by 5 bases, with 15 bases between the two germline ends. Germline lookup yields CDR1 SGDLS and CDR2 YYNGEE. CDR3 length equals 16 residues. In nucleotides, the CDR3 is TGTGCCAGCAGCGTAGCATCAGGGGTCCCCCACAATGAGCAGTTCTTC. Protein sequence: CASSVASGVPHNEQFF.

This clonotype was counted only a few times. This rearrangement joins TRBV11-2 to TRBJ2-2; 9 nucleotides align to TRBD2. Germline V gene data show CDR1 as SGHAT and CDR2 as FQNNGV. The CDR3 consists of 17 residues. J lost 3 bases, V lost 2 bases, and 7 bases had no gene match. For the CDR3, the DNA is TGTGCCAGCAGCTTACATGCGGGAGGGAGGTACACCGGGGAGCTGTTTTTT. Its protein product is CASSLHAGGRYTGELFF.

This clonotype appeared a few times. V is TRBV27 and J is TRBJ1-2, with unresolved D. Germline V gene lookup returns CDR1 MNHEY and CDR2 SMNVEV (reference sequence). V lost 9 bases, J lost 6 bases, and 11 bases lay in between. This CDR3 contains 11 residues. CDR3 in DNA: TGTGCCAGTTTAGGGAGCGATGGCTACACCTTC. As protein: CASLGSDGYTF.

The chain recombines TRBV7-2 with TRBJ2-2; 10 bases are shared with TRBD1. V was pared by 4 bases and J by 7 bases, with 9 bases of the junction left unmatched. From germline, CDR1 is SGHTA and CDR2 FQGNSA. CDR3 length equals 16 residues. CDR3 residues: CASSSMDRGEIGELFF. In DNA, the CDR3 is TGTGCCAGCAGCTCAATGGACAGGGGGGAAATCGGGGAGCTGTTTTTT.

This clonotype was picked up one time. The CDR3 is CASSLLGDGGSYEQYF. The CDR3 DNA sequence: TGTGCCAGCAGCTTATTGGGGGACGGGGGCTCCTACGAGCAGTACTTC. The J gene is TRBJ2-7, the V gene TRBV11-2; the D gene is possibly TRBD2 (6 bases). Germline V CDR1 and CDR2: SGHAT, FQNNGV. This CDR3 is 16 amino acids long. V was trimmed by 2 bases and J by 0 bases, leaving 14 bases between them.

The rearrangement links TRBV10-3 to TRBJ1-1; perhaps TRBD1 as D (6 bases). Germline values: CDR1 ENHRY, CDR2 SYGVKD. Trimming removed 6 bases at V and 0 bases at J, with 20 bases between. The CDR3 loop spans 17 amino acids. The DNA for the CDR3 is TGTGCCATCAGCCCAACCGACAGGACTTATATGAACACTGAAGCTTTCTTT. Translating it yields CAISPTDRTYMNTEAFF.

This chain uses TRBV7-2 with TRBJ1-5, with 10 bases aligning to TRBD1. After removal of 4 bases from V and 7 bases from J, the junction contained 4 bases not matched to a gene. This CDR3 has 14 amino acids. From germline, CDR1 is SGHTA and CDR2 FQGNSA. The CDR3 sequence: CASSSTGGGQPQHF. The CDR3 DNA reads TGTGCCAGCAGCTCGACAGGGGGCGGGCAGCCCCAGCATTTT.

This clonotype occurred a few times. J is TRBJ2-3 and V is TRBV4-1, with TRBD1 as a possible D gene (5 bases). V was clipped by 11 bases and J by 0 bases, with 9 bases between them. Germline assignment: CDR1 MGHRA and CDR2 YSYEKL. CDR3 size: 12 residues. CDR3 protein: CAVGPSTDTQYF. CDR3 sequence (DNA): TGCGCCGTGGGGCCTAGCACAGATACGCAGTATTTT.

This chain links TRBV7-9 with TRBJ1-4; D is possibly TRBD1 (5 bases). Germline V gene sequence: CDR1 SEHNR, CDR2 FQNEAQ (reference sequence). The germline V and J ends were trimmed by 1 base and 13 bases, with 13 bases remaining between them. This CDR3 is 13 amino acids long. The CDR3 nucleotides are TGTGCCAGCAGCTTAGAAATAGACAGCGGACTGTTTTTT. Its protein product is CASSLEIDSGLFF.

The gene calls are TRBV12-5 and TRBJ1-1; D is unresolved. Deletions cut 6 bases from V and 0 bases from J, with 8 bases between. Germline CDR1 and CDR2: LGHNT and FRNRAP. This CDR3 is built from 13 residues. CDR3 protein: CASGIELNTEAFF. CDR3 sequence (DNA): TGTGCTAGTGGAATAGAGTTGAACACTGAAGCTTTCTTT.

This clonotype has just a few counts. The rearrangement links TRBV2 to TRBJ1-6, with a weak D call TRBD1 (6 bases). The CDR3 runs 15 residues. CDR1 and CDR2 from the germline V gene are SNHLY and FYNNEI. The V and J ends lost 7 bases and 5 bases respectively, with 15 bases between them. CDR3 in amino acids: CASIGAGDDNSPLHF. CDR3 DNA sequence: TGTGCCAGCATAGGGGCAGGGGACGATAATTCACCCCTCCACTTT.

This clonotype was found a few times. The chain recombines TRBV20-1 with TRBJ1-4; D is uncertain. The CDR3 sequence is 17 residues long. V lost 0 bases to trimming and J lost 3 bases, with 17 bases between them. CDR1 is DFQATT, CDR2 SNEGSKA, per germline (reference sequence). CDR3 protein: CSARDLPRTGANEKLFF. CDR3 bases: TGCAGTGCTAGAGATCTTCCCAGGACCGGGGCTAATGAAAAACTGTTTTTT.

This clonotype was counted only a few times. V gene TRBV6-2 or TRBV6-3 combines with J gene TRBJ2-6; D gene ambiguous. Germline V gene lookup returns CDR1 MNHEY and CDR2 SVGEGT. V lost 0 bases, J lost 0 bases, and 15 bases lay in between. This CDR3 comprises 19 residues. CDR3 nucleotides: TGTGCCAGCAGTTACTCGTTCAACGCAGGCTACTCTGGGGCCAACGTCCTGACTTTC. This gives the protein CASSYSFNAGYSGANVLTF.

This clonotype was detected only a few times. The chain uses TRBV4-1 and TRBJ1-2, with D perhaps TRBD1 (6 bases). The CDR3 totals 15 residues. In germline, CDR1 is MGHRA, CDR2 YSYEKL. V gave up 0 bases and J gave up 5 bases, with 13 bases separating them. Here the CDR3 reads CASSQEVQGGYGYTF. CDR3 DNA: TGCGCCAGCAGCCAAGAGGTACAGGGAGGGTATGGCTACACCTTC.

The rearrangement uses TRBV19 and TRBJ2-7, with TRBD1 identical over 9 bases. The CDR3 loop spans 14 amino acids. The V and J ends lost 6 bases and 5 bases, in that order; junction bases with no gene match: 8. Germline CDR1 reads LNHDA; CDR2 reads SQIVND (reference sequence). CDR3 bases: TGTGCCAGTAGCCCTTGGACAGGGGTGAACGAGCAGTACTTC. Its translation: CASSPWTGVNEQYF.

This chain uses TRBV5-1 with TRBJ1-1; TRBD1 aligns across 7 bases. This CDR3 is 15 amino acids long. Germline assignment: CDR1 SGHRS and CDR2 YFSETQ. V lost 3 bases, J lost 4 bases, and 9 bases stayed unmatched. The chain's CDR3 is CASSYKTGKTTEAFF. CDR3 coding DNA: TGCGCCAGCAGCTACAAGACAGGGAAGACCACTGAAGCTTTCTTT.

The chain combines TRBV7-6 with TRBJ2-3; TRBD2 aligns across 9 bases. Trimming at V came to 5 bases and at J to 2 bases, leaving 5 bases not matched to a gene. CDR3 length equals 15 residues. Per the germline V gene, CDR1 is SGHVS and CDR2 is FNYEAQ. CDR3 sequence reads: CASSRSGGSTDTQYF. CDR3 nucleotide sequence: TGTGCCAGCAGCCGTAGCGGGGGCTCCACAGATACGCAGTATTTT.

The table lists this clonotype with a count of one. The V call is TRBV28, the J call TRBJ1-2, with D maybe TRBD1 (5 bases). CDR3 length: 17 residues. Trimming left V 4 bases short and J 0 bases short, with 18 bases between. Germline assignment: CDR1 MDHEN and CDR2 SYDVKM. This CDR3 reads CASSSGPSRRANYGYTF. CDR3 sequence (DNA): TGTGCCAGCAGTTCGGGACCGTCCCGGAGGGCTAACTATGGCTACACCTTC.

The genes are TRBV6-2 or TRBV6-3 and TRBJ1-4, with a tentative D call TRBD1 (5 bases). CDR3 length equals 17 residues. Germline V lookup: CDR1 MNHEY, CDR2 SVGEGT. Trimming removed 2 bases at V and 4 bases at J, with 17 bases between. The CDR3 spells CASSYTYRRDDNEKLFF. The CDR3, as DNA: TGTGCCAGCAGTTACACCTACAGGCGGGATGATAATGAAAAACTGTTTTTT.

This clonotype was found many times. The CDR3 DNA sequence: TGTGCCAGCAGTTCCACAGACTGGAAACGAGATACGCAGTATTTT. This codes for CASSSTDWKRDTQYF. This chain links TRBV7-2 with TRBJ2-3; D unclear. The V and J ends lost 6 bases and 5 bases respectively, with 18 bases between them. CDR1 and CDR2 (germline): SGHTA, FQGNSA. This CDR3 has 15 residues.

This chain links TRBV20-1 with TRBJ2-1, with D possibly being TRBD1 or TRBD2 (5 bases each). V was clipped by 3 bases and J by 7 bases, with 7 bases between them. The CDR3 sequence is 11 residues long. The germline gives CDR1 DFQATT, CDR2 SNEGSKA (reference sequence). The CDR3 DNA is TGCAGTGCTAGTTGGGGGAATGAGCAGTTCTTC. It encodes CSASWGNEQFF.